Below, 10 T cell receptor beta chains from the same sample are listed, as sequenced in a study of early T cells in non-severe SARS-CoV-2 infection. TCRdb re-derived calls from the 5' RACE reads in MiXCR, one entry per CDR3 protein. The sample records 85,000 to 100,000 distinct CDR3 sequences, 16% being singletons. Sequenced input: whole blood. Receptors were obtained from an adult who was a healthcare worker with PCR-confirmed SARS-CoV-2 infection or an uninfected control (not recorded which).

The chain couples TRBV12-3 or TRBV12-4 to TRBJ1-5; no clear D. Trimming shortened V by 6 bases and J by 0 bases, and 9 bases separated the two germline ends. The CDR3 consists of 14 residues. As DNA, the CDR3 is TGTGCCAGCAGCCAGGAATATAGCAATCAGCCCCAGCATTTT. Translating gives CASSQEYSNQPQHF.

This clonotype was seen ten or more times. The rearrangement joins TRBV6-2 or TRBV6-3 to TRBJ2-5, with D maybe TRBD1 (5 bases). The CDR3 loop spans 14 amino acids. Trimming stripped 5 bases from V and 2 bases from J, with 12 bases between. CDR1 and CDR2 from the germline V gene are MNHEY and SVGEGT. CDR3 nucleotide sequence: TGTGCCAGCAGTCGGACAAATCCACAAGAGACCCAGTACTTC. Protein product: CASSRTNPQETQYF.

This clonotype has a handful of counts. The chain links TRBV4-2 to TRBJ1-6, with D unresolved. This CDR3 has 14 amino acids. With 4 bases removed from V and 7 bases from J, the gap between germline ends came to 11 bases. Germline loops: CDR1 LGHNA, CDR2 YNFKEQ. The CDR3 coding sequence is TGTGCCAGCAGCCGAGACTTGCGAAATTCACCCCTCCACTTT. It is translated as CASSRDLRNSPLHF.

This clonotype was observed many times. V gene TRBV5-5 combines with J gene TRBJ2-5; D remains ambiguous. CDR1 SGHKS and CDR2 YYEKEE come from the germline V gene (reference sequence). The CDR3 covers 13 residues. V lost 0 bases and J 4 bases, leaving 7 bases between the germline ends. The CDR3 spells CASSLDVGETQYF. The CDR3 DNA reads as TGTGCCAGCAGCTTGGACGTCGGAGAGACCCAGTACTTC.

The chain links TRBV29-1 to TRBJ2-3, with a tentative D call TRBD2 (6 bases). This CDR3 has 12 residues. V shed 7 bases and J shed 2 bases, with 10 bases lying between them. CDR1 is SQVTM, CDR2 ANQGSEA, per germline. The CDR3 reads CSAGTDTDTQYF. CDR3 coding DNA: TGCAGCGCTGGGACTGACACAGATACGCAGTATTTT.

The chain joins TRBV7-9 to TRBJ2-3, with 11 bases that match TRBD2. V shed 4 bases and J 0 bases; nucleotides not matched to a gene: 3. This CDR3 comprises 16 residues. Per germline, CDR1 SEHNR and CDR2 FQNEAQ (reference sequence). The DNA of the CDR3 is TGTGCCAGCAGCTCGGGACTAGCGGTTAGCACAGATACGCAGTATTTT. It is translated as CASSSGLAVSTDTQYF.

The chain recombines TRBV3-1 with TRBJ1-2, with D uncertain. V lost 0 bases and J lost 2, with 10 bases in between. Per the germline V gene, CDR1 is LGHDT and CDR2 is YNNKEL (reference sequence). The length of the CDR3 is 15 residues. CDR3 sequence: CASSQEEPENYGYTF. For the CDR3, the DNA is TGTGCCAGCAGCCAAGAAGAACCGGAAAACTATGGCTACACCTTC. Looking up the rest from reference TRBV3-1 and TRBJ1-2 gives the full variable domain: DTAVSQTPKYLVTQMGNDKSIKCEQNLGHDTMYWYKQDSKKFLKIMFSYNNKELIINETVPNRFSPKSPDKAHLNLHINSLELGDSAVYFCASSQEEPENYGYTFGSGTRLTVV.

This clonotype was counted between two and nine times. The chain couples TRBV7-6 to TRBJ1-1; D is unclear. Germline-derived CDR1 and CDR2 are SGHVS and FNYEAQ. V dropped 3 bases and J dropped 1 base, with 6 bases sitting between them. The CDR3 contains 13 residues. The CDR3 coding sequence is TGTGCCAGCAGCTTCAGACAGAACACTGAAGCTTTCTTT. Protein: CASSFRQNTEAFF.

This clonotype was recorded many times. J is TRBJ1-3 and V is TRBV15; TRBD1 agrees at 7 bases. The CDR3 is 16 residues long. V shed 0 bases, J shed 0 bases, and the junction held 2 bases outside the gene matches. Germline V gene sequence: CDR1 LNHNV, CDR2 YYDKDF (reference sequence). CDR3 loop: CATSRDQGDSGNTIYF. As DNA, the CDR3 is TGTGCCACCAGCAGAGATCAGGGGGACTCTGGAAACACCATATATTTT.

Note on this clonotype: It may be a read error: a sequence one base away is much more abundant. The V gene is TRBV4-3, the J gene TRBJ2-4, with 14 positions matching TRBD2. The CDR3 runs 17 residues. Germline V gene lookup returns CDR1 LGHNA and CDR2 YSLEER. The CDR3 sequence is CTSSPGLAGGGKNIQYF. The DNA of the CDR3 is TGCACCAGCAGCCCAGGACTAGCGGGAGGTGGCAAAAACATTCAGTACTTC.